This TCR beta chain comes out of a study of cytomegalovirus exposure and HLA in healthy donors. General study points: Most of the TCR beta V segments (in an earlier analysis) were productive either about 87% or about 30% of the time. Among TCR sequences, most were rare, though some public TCRs appeared in many donors.

CDR1 and CDR2 from the germline V gene are SGHTA and FQGTGA. CDR3 length equals 13 residues. Trimming removed 3 bases from V and 4 bases from J, with 9 bases in between. A word on this clone: Its cognate antigen is unknown.

A multiplex PCR was run with 60 Vbeta primers and 13 Jbeta primers. Here immunoSEQ multiplex PCR was the method, and the copy in TCRdb shows in-frame clones only, minus some. The sample has approximately 190,000 clones; about 80% are singletons. The TCR sequence derives from a young woman in good health and CMV-seropositive. Sequenced: PBMCs. The V and J genes are TRBV7-3 and TRBJ1-2; D is unresolved. This chain's CDR3 is CASSLNLGYGYTF. CDR3 bases: TGTGCCAGCAGCTTGAACCTCGGCTATGGCTACACCTTC.